This is a list of T cell receptor beta chains from one sample in a study of blood T cell repertoires in COVID-19. Sequenced by immunoSEQ multiplex PCR; TCRdb stores in-frame clones only, minus some. The profile shows 150,000 to 200,000 clones, under 90% of them singletons. Sequencing used peripheral blood. These receptors came from a man aged 25-45 years with active or convalescent COVID-19. CDR3s include the opening cysteine and the closing phenylalanine or tryptophan. D genes are given only for firm matches. Clone size is shown for a subset of rows, as once, few, many or a class of expanded clone.

j_call v_call d_call clone_size cdr3_length cdr3_aa cdr3_nt
TRBJ2-1 TRBV28 TRBD2 NA 15 CASSQTSGAYNEQFF TGTGCCAGCAGTCAGACTAGCGGAGCCTACAATGAGCAGTTCTTC
TRBJ2-4 TRBV9 NA NA 15 CASSVGPGAKNIQYF TGTGCCAGCAGCGTAGGACCGGGAGCCAAAAACATTCAGTACTTC
TRBJ2-1 TRBV7-9 NA NA 15 CASSSPGLVYNEQFF TGTGCCAGCAGCTCCCCGGGACTTGTCTACAATGAGCAGTTCTTC
TRBJ1-1 TRBV7-6 NA NA 14 CASSPSRVNTEAFF TGTGCCAGCAGCCCTAGTCGGGTGAACACTGAAGCTTTCTTT
TRBJ1-5 TRBV28 NA once 14 CASKEAYSNQPQHF TGTGCCAGCAAGGAGGCATATAGCAATCAGCCCCAGCATTTT
TRBJ2-3 TRBV18 NA NA 14 CASSRGQKTDTQYF TGTGCCAGCTCACGAGGACAGAAGACAGATACGCAGTATTTT
TRBJ1-3 TRBV10-3 NA NA 14 CAIKPQESGNTIYF TGTGCCATTAAACCGCAGGAATCTGGAAACACCATATATTTT
TRBJ2-1 TRBV14 TRBD1 NA 15 CASSQVQTGYNEQFF TGTGCCAGCAGCCAAGTACAGACAGGGTACAATGAGCAGTTCTTC
TRBJ2-3 TRBV7-2 TRBD2 NA 17 CASSLGRTSGGTDTQYF TGTGCCAGCAGCTTAGGTAGGACTAGCGGCGGCACAGATACGCAGTATTTT
TRBJ1-1 TRBV5-6 TRBD1 NA 13 CASRGDRVGKAFF TGTGCCAGCAGGGGCGACAGGGTCGGGAAAGCTTTCTTT
TRBJ2-7 TRBV28 TRBD2 NA 15 CASRDSGSGAYEQYF TGTGCCAGCAGGGATAGCGGGAGTGGCGCCTACGAGCAGTACTTC
TRBJ2-3 TRBV18 TRBD2 NA 15 CASSPGLAGTDTQYF TGTGCCAGCTCACCAGGACTAGCGGGCACAGATACGCAGTATTTT
TRBJ2-2 TRBV28 TRBD1 NA 14 CATGTGLNTGELFF TGTGCCACAGGGACAGGCCTGAACACCGGGGAGCTGTTTTTT
TRBJ1-4 TRBV11-1 NA NA 15 CASSLSGTYNEKLFF TGTGCCAGCAGCTTATCCGGGACATATAATGAAAAACTGTTTTTT
TRBJ2-2 TRBV9 NA NA 16 CASSVRNTANTGELFF TGTGCCAGCAGCGTTCGAAATACAGCGAACACCGGGGAGCTGTTTTTT
TRBJ2-5 TRBV27 TRBD1 NA 16 CASSLGGTGGSETQYF TGTGCCAGCAGTTTAGGCGGGACAGGGGGCTCCGAGACCCAGTACTTC
TRBJ1-1 TRBV19 NA NA 17 CASSPGVRHDRTTEAFF TGTGCCAGTAGCCCAGGGGTCCGTCACGACAGAACCACTGAAGCTTTCTTT
TRBJ1-2 TRBV5-1 TRBD1 NA 13 CASSPDRGQGYTF TGCGCCAGCAGCCCGGACAGGGGACAAGGCTACACCTTC
TRBJ2-1 TRBV10-3 NA NA 15 CAISSLGSSYNEQFF TGTGCCATCAGCTCACTAGGAAGCTCCTACAATGAGCAGTTCTTC
TRBJ1-1 TRBV6-2/TRBV6-3 NA NA 11 CASSFTGEAFF TGTGCCAGCAGTTTCACAGGGGAAGCTTTCTTT
TRBJ2-7 TRBV15 NA NA 16 CATSRDGDLQGYEQYF TGTGCCACCAGCAGAGATGGGGACTTACAAGGCTACGAGCAGTACTTC
TRBJ1-4 TRBV19 TRBD1 NA 18 CASRAPGTESATNEKLFF TGTGCCAGTAGGGCACCCGGGACAGAGTCTGCAACTAATGAAAAACTGTTTTTT
TRBJ1-3 TRBV21-1 NA once 16 CASSKDRGRIGNTIYF TGTGCCAGCAGCAAGGACAGAGGGCGAATTGGAAACACCATATATTTT
TRBJ2-2 TRBV3-1/TRBV3-2 NA once 14 CASSPPEYGGELFF TGTGCCAGCAGCCCCCCGGAGTACGGCGGGGAGCTGTTTTTT
TRBJ1-1 TRBV6-1 NA NA 15 CASSEFGGSITEAFF TGTGCCAGCAGTGAATTCGGGGGGTCCATCACTGAAGCTTTCTTT
TRBJ1-1 TRBV24-1 NA NA 15 CATSDSYSGRTEAFF TGTGCCACCAGTGATTCCTATTCAGGGCGCACTGAAGCTTTCTTT
TRBJ2-1 TRBV7-3 TRBD2 NA 14 CASSRGGLPNEQFF TGTGCCAGCAGCCGGGGGGGACTCCCCAATGAGCAGTTCTTC
TRBJ1-5 TRBV5-1 TRBD1 NA 15 CASSLGQGVNEPQHF TGCGCCAGCAGCTTGGGGCAGGGGGTTAACGAGCCCCAGCATTTT
TRBJ2-6 TRBV6-6 TRBD1 NA 18 CASSGSGTGGSGANVLTF TGTGCCAGCAGTGGATCCGGGACAGGGGGCTCTGGGGCCAACGTCCTGACTTTC
TRBJ1-3 TRBV30 TRBD1 NA 15 CAWSGDRGPGNTIYF TGTGCCTGGAGTGGGGACAGGGGACCTGGAAACACCATATATTTT
TRBJ1-1 TRBV14 NA NA 13 CASSLTGIVEAFF TGTGCCAGCAGCCTAACAGGGATTGTCGAAGCTTTCTTT
TRBJ1-1 TRBV7-9 NA NA 16 CASSLPTGLDSTEAFF TGTGCCAGCAGCTTACCGACAGGATTGGATAGCACTGAAGCTTTCTTT
TRBJ2-2 TRBV7-9 TRBD2 NA 15 CASSGTSGNTGELFF TGTGCCAGCAGCGGGACTAGCGGGAACACCGGGGAGCTGTTTTTT
TRBJ2-7 TRBV6-5 NA NA 13 CASSVTVSYEQYF TGTGCCAGCAGCGTTACAGTGTCCTACGAGCAGTACTTC
TRBJ2-7 TRBV7-2 TRBD1 NA 15 CASSPPGQRLRYQYF TGTGCCAGCAGCCCACCGGGACAGCGATTACGATATCAGTACTTC
TRBJ1-2 TRBV30 TRBD1 NA 14 CAWSRQGAALGYTF TGTGCCTGGAGTCGACAGGGGGCGGCTCTCGGCTACACCTTC
TRBJ2-2 TRBV7-2 TRBD2 NA 17 CASSLVPSGSLAGELFF TGTGCCAGCAGCTTAGTCCCTAGCGGGAGTTTGGCCGGGGAGCTGTTTTTT
TRBJ2-7 TRBV19 TRBD2 NA 15 CASSTASGRGGEQYF TGTGCCAGTAGTACGGCTAGCGGGAGAGGGGGCGAGCAGTACTTC
TRBJ1-2 TRBV5-4 NA NA 14 CASSRGGQAYGYTF TGTGCCAGCAGCCGCGGGGGCCAGGCATATGGCTACACCTTC
TRBJ1-1 TRBV5-1 NA NA 15 CASSSRAGRYTEAFF TGCGCCAGCAGCAGTCGGGCAGGGCGGTACACTGAAGCTTTCTTT
TRBJ1-5 TRBV2 NA NA 14 CASSDGAFNQPQHF TGTGCCAGCAGTGACGGAGCGTTCAATCAGCCCCAGCATTTT
TRBJ2-5 TRBV27 TRBD1 NA 15 CASSSGQGGRETQYF TGTGCCAGCAGTTCCGGACAGGGTGGACGAGAGACCCAGTACTTC